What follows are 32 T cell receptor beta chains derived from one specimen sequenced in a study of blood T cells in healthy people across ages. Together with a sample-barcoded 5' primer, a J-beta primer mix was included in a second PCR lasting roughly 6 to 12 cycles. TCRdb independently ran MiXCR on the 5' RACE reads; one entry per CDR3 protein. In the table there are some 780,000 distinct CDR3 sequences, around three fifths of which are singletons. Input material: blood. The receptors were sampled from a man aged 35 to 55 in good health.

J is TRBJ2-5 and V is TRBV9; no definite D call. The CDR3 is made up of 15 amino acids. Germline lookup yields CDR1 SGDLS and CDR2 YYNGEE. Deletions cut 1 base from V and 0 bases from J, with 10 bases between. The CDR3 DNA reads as TGTGCCAGCAGCGTAAATCCGGATAACCAAGAGACCCAGTACTTC. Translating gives CASSVNPDNQETQYF.

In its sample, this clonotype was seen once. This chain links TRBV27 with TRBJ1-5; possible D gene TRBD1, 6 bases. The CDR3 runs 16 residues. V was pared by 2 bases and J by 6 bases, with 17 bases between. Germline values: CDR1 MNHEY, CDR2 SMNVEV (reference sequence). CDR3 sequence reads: CASSLMTGVGAQPQHF. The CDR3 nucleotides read TGTGCCAGCAGTTTAATGACAGGCGTCGGCGCTCAGCCCCAGCATTTT.

The CDR3 DNA reads TGTGCCAGCAGGAAGGGGGCGTACCAAGAGACCCAGTACTTC. The encoded protein is CASRKGAYQETQYF. This sequence joins TRBV7-2 and TRBJ2-5; 7 positions agree with TRBD1. Germline V lookup: CDR1 SGHTA, CDR2 FQGNSA. V trimming: 6 bases; J trimming: 0 bases; junction bases outside the gene matches: 4. The CDR3 covers 14 residues.

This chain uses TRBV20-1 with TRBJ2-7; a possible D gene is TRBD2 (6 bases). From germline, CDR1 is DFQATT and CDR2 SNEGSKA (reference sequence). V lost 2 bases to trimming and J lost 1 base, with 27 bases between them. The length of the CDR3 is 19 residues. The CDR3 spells CSARPRGGTIALISYEQYF. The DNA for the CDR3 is TGCAGTGCTAGACCAAGGGGAGGTACAATCGCCCTCATTTCCTACGAGCAGTACTTC.

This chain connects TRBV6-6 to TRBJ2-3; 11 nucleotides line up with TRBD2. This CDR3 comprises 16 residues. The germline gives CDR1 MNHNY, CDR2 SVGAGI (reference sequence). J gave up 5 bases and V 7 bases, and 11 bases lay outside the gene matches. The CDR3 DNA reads TGTGCCAGCAAGCCTAGCGGGAGGTCAGGAGGAGATACGCAGTATTTT. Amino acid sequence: CASKPSGRSGGDTQYF.

CDR3 loop: CASSEDRTYEQYF. For the CDR3, the DNA is TGTGCCAGCAGTGAGGATAGAACCTACGAGCAGTACTTC. The genes are TRBV2 and TRBJ2-7; the D is unclear. V was shortened by 3 bases and J by 2 bases, with 8 bases between the two germline ends. Germline CDR1 SNHLY, CDR2 FYNNEI. The CDR3 is made up of 13 amino acids.

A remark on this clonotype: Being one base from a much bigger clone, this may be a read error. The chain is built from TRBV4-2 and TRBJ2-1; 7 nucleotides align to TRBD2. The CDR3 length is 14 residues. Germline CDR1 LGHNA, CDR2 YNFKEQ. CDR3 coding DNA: TGTGCCGGCAGCCAAGAGTCCGGACTAGAGGGGCAGTTCTTC. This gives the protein CAGSQESGLEGQFF.

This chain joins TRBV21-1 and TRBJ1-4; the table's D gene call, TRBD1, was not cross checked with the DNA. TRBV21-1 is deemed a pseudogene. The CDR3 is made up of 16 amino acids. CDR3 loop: CASSKKFRDRGEKLFF. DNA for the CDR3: TGTGCCAGCAGCAAAAAGTTCAGGGACAGGGGTGAAAAACTGTTTTTT.

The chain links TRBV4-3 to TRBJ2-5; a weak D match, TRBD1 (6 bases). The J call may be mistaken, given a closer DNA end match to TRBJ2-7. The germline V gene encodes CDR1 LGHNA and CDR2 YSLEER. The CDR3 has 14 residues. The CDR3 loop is CASSQDRGNGEQYF. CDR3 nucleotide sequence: TGCGCCAGCAGCCAAGATAGGGGGAACGGCGAGCAGTACTTC.

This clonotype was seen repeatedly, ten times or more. The DNA for the CDR3 is TGTGCCAGCAGTTACTCCGGGTTTGATGGCTACACCTTC. Translation: CASSYSGFDGYTF. The rearrangement uses TRBV6-5 and TRBJ1-2; no definite D call. Germline CDR1 MNHEY, CDR2 SVGAGI. There are 13 residues in the CDR3. V dropped 0 bases and J dropped 6 bases, with 8 bases sitting between them.

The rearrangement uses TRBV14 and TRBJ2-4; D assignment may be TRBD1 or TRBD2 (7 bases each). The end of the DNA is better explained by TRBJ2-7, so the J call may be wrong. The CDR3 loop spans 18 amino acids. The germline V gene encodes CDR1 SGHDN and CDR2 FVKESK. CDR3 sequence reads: CASSRSGGLGTIAYEQYF. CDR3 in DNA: TGTGCCAGCAGCCGTTCAGGGGGATTGGGGACTATTGCCTACGAGCAGTACTTC.

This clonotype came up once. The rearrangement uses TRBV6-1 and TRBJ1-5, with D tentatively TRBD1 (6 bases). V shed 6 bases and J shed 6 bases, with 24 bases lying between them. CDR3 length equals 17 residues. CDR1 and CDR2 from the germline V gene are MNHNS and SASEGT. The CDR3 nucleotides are TGTGCCAGCAGCCCCCGAGGGGGGGGCGCAAGCGCTCAGCCCCAGCATTTT. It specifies CASSPRGGGASAQPQHF.

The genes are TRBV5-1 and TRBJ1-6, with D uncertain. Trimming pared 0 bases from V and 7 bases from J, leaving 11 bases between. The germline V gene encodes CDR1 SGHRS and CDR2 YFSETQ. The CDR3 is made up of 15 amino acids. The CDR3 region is CASSLDEDGNSPLHF. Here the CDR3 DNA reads TGCGCCAGCAGCTTGGATGAGGACGGCAATTCACCCCTCCACTTT.

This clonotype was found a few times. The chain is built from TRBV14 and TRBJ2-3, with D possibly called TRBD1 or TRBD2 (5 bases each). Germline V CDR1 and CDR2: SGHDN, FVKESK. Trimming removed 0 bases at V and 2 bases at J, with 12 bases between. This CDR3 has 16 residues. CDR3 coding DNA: TGTGCCAGCAGCCAAGATAAGAGCGGACACACAGATACGCAGTATTTT. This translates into CASSQDKSGHTDTQYF.

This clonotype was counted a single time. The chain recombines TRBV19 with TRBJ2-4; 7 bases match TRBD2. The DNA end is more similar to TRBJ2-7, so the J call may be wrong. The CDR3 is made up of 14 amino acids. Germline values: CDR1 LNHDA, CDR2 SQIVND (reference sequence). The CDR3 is CASSPSGAHDEQYF. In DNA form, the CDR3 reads TGTGCCAGTAGCCCAAGCGGGGCCCACGACGAGCAGTACTTC.

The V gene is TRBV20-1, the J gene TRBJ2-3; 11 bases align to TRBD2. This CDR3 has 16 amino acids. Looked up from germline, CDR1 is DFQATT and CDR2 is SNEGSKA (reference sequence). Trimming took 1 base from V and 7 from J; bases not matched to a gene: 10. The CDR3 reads CSARVFLSGRGNTQYF. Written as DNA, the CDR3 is TGCAGTGCTAGAGTCTTCCTTAGCGGGAGGGGGAATACGCAGTATTTT.

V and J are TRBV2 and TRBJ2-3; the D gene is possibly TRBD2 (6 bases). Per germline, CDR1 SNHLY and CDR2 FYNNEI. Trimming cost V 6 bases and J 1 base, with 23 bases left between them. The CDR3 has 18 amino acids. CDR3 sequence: CASREGRRGQVGTDTQYF. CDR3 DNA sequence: TGTGCCAGCAGGGAGGGTCGTCGAGGACAAGTTGGCACAGATACGCAGTATTTT.

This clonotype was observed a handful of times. CDR3 loop: CASSLWRDTQYF. CDR3 nucleotides: TGTGCCAGCAGTTTATGGAGAGATACGCAGTATTTT. The chain joins TRBV28 to TRBJ2-3; D is unresolved. The CDR3 spans 12 residues. The V gene lost 0 bases and the J gene lost 5 bases, with 3 bases spanning the gap. Per germline, CDR1 MDHEN and CDR2 SYDVKM.

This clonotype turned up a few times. The CDR3 DNA sequence: TGTGCCAGCAGCCAAGACCTTGGCGGGGGGGCTGGCACAGATACGCAGTATTTT. Translation gives CASSQDLGGGAGTDTQYF. The J gene is TRBJ2-3, the V gene TRBV3-1; 9 bases map to TRBD2. Germline V gene lookup returns CDR1 LGHDT and CDR2 YNNKEL (reference sequence). V was clipped by 0 bases and J by 1 base; unmatched bases: 8. There are 18 residues in the CDR3.

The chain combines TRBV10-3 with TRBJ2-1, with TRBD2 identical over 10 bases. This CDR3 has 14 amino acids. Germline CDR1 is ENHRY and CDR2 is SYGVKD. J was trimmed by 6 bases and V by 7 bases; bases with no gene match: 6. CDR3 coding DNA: TGTGCCATCAAACCGGGACTAGCGTCCAATGAGCAGTTCTTC. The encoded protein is CAIKPGLASNEQFF.

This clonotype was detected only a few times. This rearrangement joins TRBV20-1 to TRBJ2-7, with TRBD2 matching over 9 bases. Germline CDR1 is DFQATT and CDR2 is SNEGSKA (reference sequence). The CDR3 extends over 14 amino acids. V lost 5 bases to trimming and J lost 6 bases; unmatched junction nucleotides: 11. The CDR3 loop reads CSAPLAGKKSEQYF. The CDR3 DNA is TGCAGTGCTCCTCTAGCGGGAAAAAAGAGCGAGCAGTACTTC.

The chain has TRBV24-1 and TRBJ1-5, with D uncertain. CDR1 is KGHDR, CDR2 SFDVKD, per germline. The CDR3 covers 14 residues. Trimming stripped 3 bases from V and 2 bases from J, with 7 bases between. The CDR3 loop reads CATSDGFGNQPQHF. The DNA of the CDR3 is TGTGCCACCAGTGATGGTTTCGGCAATCAGCCCCAGCATTTT.

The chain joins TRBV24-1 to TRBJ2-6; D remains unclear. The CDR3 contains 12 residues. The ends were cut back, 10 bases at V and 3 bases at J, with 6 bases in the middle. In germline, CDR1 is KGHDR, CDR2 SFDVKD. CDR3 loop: CATSFGANVLTF. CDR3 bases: TGTGCCACTTCCTTTGGGGCCAACGTCCTGACTTTC.

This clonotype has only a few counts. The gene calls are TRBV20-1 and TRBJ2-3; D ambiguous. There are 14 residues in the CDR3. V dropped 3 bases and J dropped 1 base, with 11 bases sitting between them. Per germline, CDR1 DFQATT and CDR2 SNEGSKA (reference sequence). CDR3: CSASFGVGTDTQYF. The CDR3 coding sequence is TGCAGTGCTAGCTTCGGAGTGGGCACAGATACGCAGTATTTT.

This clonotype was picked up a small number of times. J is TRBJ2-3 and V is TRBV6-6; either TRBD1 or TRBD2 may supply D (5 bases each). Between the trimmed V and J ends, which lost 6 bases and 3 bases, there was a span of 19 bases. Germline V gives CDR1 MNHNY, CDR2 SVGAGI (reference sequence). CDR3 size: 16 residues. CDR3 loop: CASRGRGNRATDTQYF. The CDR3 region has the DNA TGTGCCAGCAGGGGACGTGGGAATCGGGCTACAGATACGCAGTATTTT.

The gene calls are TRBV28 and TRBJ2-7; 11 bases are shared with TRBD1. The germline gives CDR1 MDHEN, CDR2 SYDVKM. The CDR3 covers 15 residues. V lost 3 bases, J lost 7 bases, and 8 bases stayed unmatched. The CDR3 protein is CASSFRDRGLGEQYF. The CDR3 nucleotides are TGTGCCAGCAGTTTTCGGGACAGGGGGTTGGGAGAGCAGTACTTC.

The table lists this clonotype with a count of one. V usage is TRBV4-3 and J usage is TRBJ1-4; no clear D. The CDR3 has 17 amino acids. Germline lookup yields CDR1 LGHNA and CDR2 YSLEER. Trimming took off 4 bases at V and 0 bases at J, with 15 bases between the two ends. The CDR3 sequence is CASSPETAISTNEKLFF. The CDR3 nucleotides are TGCGCCAGCAGCCCAGAAACAGCTATTTCAACTAATGAAAAACTGTTTTTT.

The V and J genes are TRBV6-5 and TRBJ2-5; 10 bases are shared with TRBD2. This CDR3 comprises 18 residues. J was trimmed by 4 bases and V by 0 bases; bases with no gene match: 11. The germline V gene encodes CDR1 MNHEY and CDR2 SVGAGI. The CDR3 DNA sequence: TGTGCCAGCAGTTACTCTCGAGCGGTAGCGGGGGGTGTAGAGACCCAGTACTTC. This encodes CASSYSRAVAGGVETQYF.

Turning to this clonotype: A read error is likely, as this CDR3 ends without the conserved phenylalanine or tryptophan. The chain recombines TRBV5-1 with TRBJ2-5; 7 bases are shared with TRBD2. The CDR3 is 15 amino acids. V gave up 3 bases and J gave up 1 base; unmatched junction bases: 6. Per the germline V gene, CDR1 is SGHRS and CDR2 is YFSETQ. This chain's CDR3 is CASSSASGGQETQYI. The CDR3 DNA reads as TGCGCCAGCAGCTCGGCCTCGGGAGGCCAAGAGACCCAGTACATC.

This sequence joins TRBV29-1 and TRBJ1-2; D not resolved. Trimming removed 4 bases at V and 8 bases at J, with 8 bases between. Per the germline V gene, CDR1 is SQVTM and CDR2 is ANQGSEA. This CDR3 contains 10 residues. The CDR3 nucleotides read TGCAGCGTTGGCCAGCAAGGCTACACCTTC. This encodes CSVGQQGYTF.

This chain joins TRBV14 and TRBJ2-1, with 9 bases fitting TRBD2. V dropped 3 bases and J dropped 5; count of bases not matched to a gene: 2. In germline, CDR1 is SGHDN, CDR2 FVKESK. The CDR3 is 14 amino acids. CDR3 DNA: TGTGCCAGCAGCCATCCTAGCGGGAACAATGAGCAGTTCTTC. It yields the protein CASSHPSGNNEQFF.

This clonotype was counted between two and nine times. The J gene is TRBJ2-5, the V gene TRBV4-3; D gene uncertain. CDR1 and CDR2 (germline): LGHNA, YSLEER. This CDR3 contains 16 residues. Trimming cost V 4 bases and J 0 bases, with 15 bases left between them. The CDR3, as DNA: TGCGCCAGCAGCCCCTCCGGGTCCGAGTACCAAGAGACCCAGTACTTC. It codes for CASSPSGSEYQETQYF.